This T cell receptor (beta chain) was obtained from a study of cytomegalovirus exposure and HLA in healthy donors. In its sample, this clone was seen a few times. This sample also contains other DNA sequences that code for the same CDR3. The PCR ran on 60 Vbeta and 13 Jbeta primers. Produced via immunoSEQ multiplex PCR; TCRdb's table is partial and in-frame only. The table lists 110,000 or so clones, 70% to 80% of them singletons. CDR3 length: 13 amino acids. Germline V gene sequence: CDR1 GTSNPN, CDR2 SVGIG (reference sequence). V shed 0 bases and J shed 2 bases, with 7 bases lying between them. This clonotype was sampled from a woman aged 40 to 50 in good health and CMV-seropositive. Sample: PBMCs. This chain uses TRBV30 with TRBJ1-2; the D gene is possibly TRBD1 (5 bases). This CDR3 is CAWSVDSNYGYTF. In DNA, the CDR3 is TGTGCCTGGAGTGTTGACAGCAACTATGGCTACACCTTC.